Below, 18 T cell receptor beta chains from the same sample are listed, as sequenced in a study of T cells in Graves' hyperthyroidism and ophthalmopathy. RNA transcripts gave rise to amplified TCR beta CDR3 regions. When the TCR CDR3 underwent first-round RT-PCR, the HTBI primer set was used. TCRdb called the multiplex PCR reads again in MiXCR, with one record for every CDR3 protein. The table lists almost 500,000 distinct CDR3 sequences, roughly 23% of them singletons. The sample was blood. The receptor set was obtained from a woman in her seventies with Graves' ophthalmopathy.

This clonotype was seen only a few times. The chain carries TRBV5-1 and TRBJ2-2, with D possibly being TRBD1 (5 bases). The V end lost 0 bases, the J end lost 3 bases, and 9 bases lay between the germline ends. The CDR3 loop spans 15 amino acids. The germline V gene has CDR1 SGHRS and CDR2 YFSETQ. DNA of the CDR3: TGCGCCAGCAGCTTGGCCCAGGGTCACACCGGGGAGCTGTTTTTT. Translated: CASSLAQGHTGELFF.

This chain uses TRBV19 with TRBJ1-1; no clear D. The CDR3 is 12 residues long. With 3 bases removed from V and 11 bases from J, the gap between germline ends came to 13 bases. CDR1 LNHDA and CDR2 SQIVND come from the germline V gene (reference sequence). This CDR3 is CASSIEGLAAFF. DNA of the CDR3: TGTGCCAGTAGTATTGAGGGCCTAGCGGCTTTCTTT.

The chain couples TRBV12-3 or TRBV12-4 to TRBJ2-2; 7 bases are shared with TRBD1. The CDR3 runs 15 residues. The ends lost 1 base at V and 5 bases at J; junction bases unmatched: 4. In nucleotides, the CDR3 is TGTGCCAGCAGTTTAGGACAGGGATGGACCGGGGAGCTGTTTTTT. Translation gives CASSLGQGWTGELFF.

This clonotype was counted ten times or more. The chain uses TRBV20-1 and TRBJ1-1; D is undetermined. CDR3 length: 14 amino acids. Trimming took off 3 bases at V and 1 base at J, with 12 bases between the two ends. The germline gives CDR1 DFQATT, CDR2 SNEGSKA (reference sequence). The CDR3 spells CSARRLTENTEAFF. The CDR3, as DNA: TGCAGTGCTAGGCGGTTGACCGAGAACACTGAAGCTTTCTTT.

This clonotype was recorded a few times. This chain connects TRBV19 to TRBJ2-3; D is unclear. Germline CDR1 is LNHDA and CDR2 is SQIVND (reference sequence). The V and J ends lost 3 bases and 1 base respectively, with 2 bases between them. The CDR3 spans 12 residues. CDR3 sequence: CASSMRTDTQYF. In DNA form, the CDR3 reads TGTGCCAGTAGTATGCGCACAGATACGCAGTATTTT.

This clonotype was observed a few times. CDR3 loop: CASSLGTTSYNEQFF. The CDR3 region has the DNA TGCGCCAGCAGCTTAGGGACTACTTCATACAATGAGCAGTTCTTC. V gene TRBV5-1 combines with J gene TRBJ2-1; TRBD2 matches 7 bases. The CDR3 runs to 15 residues. Germline loops: CDR1 SGHRS, CDR2 YFSETQ. The V segment lost 2 bases and the J segment 4 bases; nucleotides outside the gene matches: 6.

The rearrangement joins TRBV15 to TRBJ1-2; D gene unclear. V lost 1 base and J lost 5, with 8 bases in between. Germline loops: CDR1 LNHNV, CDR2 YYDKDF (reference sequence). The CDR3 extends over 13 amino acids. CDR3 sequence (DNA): TGTGCCACCAGCAGAGGAGGAGGGTATGGCTACACCTTC. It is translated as CATSRGGGYGYTF.

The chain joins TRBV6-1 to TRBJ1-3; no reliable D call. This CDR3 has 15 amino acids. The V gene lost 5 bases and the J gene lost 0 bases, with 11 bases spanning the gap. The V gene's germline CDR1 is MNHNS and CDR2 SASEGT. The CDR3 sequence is CASSFSPSSGNTIYF. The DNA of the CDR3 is TGTGCCAGCAGTTTTTCTCCTTCCTCTGGAAACACCATATATTTT.

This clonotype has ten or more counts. This CDR3 is CASRHVGQGDSTQYF. The CDR3 coding sequence is TGTGCCAGCAGACACGTAGGACAGGGTGATAGCACCCAGTACTTC. This chain joins TRBV2 and TRBJ2-5, with TRBD1 matching 8 bases. Trimming removed 6 bases from V and 8 bases from J; junction bases left unmatched: 14. This CDR3 contains 15 residues. Germline V gene sequence: CDR1 SNHLY, CDR2 FYNNEI.

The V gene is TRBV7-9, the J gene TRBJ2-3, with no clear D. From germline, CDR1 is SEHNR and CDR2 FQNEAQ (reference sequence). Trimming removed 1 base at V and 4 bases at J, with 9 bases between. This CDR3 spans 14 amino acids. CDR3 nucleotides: TGTGCCAGCAGCTTAGATCCGAGCCCAGATACGCAGTATTTT. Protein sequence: CASSLDPSPDTQYF.

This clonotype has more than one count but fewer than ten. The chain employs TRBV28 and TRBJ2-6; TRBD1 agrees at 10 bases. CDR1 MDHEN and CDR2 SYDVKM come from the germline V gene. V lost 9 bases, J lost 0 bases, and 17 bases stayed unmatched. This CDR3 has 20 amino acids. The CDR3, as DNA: TGTGCCAGTAGTCCCCAATCCCTTTGGACAGGGGGCTCTGGGGCCAACGTCCTGACTTTC. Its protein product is CASSPQSLWTGGSGANVLTF.

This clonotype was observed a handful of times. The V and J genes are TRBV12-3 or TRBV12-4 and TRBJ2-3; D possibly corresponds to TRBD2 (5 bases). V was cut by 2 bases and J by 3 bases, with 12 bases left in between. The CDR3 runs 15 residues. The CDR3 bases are TGTGCCAGCAGTTTAAGGGAGTTCCGGACAGATACGCAGTATTTT. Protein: CASSLREFRTDTQYF.

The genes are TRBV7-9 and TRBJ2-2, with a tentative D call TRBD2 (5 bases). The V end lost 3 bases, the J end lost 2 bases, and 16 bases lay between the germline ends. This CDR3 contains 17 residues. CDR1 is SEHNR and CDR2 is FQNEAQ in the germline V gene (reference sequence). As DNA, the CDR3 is TGTGCCAGCAGCTTGTCGGGAACAAGTGGAAACACCGGGGAGCTGTTTTTT. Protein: CASSLSGTSGNTGELFF. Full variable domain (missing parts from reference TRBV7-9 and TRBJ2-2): DTGVSQNPRHKITKRGQNVTFRCDPISEHNRLYWYRQTLGQGPEFLTYFQNEAQLEKSRLLSDRFSAERPKGSFSTLEIQRTEQGDSAMYLCASSLSGTSGNTGELFFGEGSRLTVL.

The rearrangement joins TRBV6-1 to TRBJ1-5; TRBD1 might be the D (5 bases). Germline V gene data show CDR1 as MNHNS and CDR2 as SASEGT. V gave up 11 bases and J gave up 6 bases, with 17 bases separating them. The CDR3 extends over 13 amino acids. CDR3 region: CAGAGDGVQPQHF. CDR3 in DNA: TGTGCCGGGGCGGGGGATGGTGTTCAGCCCCAGCATTTT.

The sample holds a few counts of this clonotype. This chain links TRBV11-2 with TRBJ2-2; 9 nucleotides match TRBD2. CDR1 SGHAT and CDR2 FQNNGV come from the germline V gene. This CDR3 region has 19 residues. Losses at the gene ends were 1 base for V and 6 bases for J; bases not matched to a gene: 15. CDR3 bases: TGTGCCAGCAGCTTAGCAGATTGGCTAGCGGGACCCAATCCCGGGGAGCTGTTTTTT. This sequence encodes CASSLADWLAGPNPGELFF.

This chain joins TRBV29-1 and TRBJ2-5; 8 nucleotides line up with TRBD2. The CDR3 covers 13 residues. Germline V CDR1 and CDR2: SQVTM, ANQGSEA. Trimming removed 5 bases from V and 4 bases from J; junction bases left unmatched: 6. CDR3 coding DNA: TGCAGCGTTAGCGGGAGTTTTGGAGAGACCCAGTACTTC. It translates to CSVSGSFGETQYF.

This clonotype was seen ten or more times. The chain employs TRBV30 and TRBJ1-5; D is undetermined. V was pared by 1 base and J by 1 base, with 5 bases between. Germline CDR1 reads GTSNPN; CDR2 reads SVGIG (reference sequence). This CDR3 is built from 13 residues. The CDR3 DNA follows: TGTGCCTGGAGTGGAGGGAGCAATCAGCCCCAGCATTTT. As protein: CAWSGGSNQPQHF. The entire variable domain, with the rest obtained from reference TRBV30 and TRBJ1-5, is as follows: SQTIHQWPATLVQPVGSPLSLECTVEGTSNPNLYWYRQAAGRGLQLLFYSVGIGQISSEVPQNLSASRPQDRQFILSSKKLLLSDSGFYLCAWSGGSNQPQHFGDGTRLSIL.

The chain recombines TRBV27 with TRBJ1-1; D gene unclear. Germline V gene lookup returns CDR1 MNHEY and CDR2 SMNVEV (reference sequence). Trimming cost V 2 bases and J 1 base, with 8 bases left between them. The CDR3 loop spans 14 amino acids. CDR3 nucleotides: TGTGCCAGCAGTTTAGTATGGGCGAACACTGAAGCTTTCTTT. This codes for CASSLVWANTEAFF.